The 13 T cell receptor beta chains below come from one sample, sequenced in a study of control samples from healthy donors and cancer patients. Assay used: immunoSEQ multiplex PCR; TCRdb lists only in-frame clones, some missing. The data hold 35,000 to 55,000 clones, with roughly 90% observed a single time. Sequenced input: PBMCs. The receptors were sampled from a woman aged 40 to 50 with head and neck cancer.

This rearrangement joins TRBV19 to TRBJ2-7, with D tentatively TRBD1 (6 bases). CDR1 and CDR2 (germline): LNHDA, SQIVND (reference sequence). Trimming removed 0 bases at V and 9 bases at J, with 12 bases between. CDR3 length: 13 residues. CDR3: CASSIDRGESQYF. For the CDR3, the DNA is TGTGCCAGTAGTATAGACAGGGGAGAATCGCAGTACTTC.

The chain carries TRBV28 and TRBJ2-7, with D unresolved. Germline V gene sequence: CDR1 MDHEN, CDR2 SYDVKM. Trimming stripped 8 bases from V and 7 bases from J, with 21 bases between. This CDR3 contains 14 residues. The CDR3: CASRRASPGREQYF. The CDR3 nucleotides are TGTGCCAGCCGAAGGGCGAGCCCCGGACGTGAGCAGTACTTC.

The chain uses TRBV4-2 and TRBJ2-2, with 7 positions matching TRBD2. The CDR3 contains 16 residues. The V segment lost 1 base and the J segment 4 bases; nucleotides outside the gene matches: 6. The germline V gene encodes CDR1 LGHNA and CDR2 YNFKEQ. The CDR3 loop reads CASSQVSGGITGELFF. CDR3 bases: TGTGCCAGCAGCCAAGTCTCGGGAGGTATCACCGGGGAGCTGTTTTTT.

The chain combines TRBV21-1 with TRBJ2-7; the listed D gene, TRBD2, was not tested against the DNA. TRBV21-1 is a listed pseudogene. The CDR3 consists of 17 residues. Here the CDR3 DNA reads TGTGCCAGCAGCAAAGGGGGAGGGGGGCGCGGGTCCTACGAGCAGTACTTC. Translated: CASSKGGGGRGSYEQYF.

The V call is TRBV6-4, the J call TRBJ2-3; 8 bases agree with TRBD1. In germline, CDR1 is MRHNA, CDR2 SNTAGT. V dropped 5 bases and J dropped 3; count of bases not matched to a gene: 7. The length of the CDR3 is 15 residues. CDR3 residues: CASSPRTGKTDTQYF. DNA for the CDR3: TGTGCCAGCAGTCCGCGGACAGGGAAAACAGATACGCAGTATTTT.

The CDR3 DNA reads as TGTGCCAGCAGTCTCCCGGGACGAGGCACAGATACGCAGTATTTT. Its translation is CASSLPGRGTDTQYF. The chain recombines TRBV6-5 with TRBJ2-3; D might be TRBD1 or TRBD2, each matching 5 bases. The germline gives CDR1 MNHEY, CDR2 SVGAGI. The CDR3 sequence is 15 residues long. Trimming took off 5 bases at V and 1 base at J, with 13 bases between the two ends.

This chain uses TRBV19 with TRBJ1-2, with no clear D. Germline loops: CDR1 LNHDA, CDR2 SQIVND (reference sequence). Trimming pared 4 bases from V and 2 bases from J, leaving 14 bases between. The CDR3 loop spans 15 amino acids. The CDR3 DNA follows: TGTGCCAGTAGTAAGAAGGGAAATTCGAACTATGGCTACACCTTC. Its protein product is CASSKKGNSNYGYTF.

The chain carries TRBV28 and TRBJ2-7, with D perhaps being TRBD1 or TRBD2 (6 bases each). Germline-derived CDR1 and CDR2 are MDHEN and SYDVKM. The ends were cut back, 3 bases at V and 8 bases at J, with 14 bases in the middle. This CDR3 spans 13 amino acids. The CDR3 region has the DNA TGTGCCAGCAGTTTGGGGCCGGGGGACAAGCAGTACTTC. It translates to CASSLGPGDKQYF.

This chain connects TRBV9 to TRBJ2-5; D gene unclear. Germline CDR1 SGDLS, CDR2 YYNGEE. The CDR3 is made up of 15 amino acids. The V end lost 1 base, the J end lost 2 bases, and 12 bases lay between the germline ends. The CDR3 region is CASSVSGSAQETQYF. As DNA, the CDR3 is TGTGCCAGCAGCGTATCAGGCAGCGCTCAAGAGACCCAGTACTTC.

The CDR3 here is CASSFRDRVGNTIYF. In DNA, the CDR3 is TGTGCCAGCAGTTTCCGGGACAGGGTCGGAAACACCATATATTTT. The V gene is TRBV6-5, the J gene TRBJ1-3, with 9 bases fitting TRBD1. The CDR3 is 15 residues long. V was clipped by 4 bases and J by 4 bases; unmatched bases: 5. CDR1 is MNHEY, CDR2 SVGAGI, per germline.

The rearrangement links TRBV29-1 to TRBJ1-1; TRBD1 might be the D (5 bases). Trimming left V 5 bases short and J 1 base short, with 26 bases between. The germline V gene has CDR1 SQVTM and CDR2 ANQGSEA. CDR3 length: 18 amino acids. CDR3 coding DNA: TGCAGCGTTTGGAGTCTGAAGAGGGCAGGGATTTCGAACACTGAAGCTTTCTTT. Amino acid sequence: CSVWSLKRAGISNTEAFF.

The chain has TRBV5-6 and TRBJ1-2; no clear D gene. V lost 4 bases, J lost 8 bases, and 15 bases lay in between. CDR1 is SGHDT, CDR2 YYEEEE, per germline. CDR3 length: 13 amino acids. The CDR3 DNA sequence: TGTGCCAGCAGCCCTGGCCGGGGTTGGGGCTACACCTTC. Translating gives CASSPGRGWGYTF.

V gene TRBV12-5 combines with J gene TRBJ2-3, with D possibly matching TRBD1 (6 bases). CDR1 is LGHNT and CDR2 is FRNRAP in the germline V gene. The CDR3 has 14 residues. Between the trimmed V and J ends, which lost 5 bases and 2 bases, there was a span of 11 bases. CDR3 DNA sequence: TGTGCTAGTGGTCCCCAGGGGACCACAGATACGCAGTATTTT. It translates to CASGPQGTTDTQYF.